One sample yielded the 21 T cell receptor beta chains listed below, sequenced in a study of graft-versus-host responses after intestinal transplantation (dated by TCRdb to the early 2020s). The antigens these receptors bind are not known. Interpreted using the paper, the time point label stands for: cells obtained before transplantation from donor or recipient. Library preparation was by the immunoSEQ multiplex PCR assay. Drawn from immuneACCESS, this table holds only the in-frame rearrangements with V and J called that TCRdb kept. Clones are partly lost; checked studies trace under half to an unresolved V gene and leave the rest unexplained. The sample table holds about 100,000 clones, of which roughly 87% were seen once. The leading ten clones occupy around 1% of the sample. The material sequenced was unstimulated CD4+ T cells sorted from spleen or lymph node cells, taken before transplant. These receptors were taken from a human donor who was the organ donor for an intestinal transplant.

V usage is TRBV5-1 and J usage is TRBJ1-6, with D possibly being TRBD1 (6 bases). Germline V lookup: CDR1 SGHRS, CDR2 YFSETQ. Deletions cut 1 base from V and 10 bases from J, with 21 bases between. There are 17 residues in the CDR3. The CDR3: CASSLTRLTGFPSPLHF. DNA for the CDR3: TGCGCCAGCAGCTTGACCCGTTTAACAGGGTTCCCATCACCCCTCCACTTT.

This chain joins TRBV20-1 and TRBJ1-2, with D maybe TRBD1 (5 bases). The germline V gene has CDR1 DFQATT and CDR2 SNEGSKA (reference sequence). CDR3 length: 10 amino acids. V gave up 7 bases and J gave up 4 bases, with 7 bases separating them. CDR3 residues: CSVDSYGYTF. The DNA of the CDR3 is TGCAGTGTCGACAGCTATGGCTACACCTTC.

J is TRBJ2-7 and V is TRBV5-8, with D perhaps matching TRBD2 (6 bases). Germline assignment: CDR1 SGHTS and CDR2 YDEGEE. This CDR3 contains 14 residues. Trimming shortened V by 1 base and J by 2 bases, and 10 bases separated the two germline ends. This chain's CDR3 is CASSLLAGTYEQYF. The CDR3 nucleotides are TGTGCCAGCAGCTTGTTGGCGGGGACCTACGAGCAGTACTTC.

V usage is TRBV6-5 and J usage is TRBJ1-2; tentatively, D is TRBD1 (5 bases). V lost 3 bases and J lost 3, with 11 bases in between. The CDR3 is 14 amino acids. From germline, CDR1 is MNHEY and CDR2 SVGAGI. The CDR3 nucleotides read TGTGCCAGCAGTTATGCAGGGTCCGACTATGGCTACACCTTC. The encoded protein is CASSYAGSDYGYTF.

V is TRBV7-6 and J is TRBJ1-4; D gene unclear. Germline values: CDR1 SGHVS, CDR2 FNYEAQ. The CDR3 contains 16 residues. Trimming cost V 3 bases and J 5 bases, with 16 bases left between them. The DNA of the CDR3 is TGTGCCAGCAGCTTTGAGGCGCGGGGAGGGAATGAAAAACTGTTTTTT. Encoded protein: CASSFEARGGNEKLFF.

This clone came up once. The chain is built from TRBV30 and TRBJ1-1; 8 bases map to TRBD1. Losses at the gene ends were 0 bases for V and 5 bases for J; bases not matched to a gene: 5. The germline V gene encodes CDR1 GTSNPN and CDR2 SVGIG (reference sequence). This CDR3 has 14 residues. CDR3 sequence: CAWSVGQVYTEAFF. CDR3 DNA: TGTGCCTGGAGTGTGGGACAGGTTTATACTGAAGCTTTCTTT.

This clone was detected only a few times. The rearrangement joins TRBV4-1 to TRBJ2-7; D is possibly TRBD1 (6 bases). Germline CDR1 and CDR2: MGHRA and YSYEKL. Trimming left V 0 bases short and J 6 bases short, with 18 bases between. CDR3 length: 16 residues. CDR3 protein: CASSQEPVPGVGEQYF. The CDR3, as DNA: TGCGCCAGCAGCCAAGAACCCGTACCAGGGGTGGGCGAGCAGTACTTC.

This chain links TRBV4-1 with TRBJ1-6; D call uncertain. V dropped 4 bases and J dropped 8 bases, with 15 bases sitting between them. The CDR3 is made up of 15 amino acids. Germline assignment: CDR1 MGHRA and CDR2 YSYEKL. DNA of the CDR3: TGCGCCAGCAGCCTTGAGACCCGCGTCGATTCACCCCTCCACTTT. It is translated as CASSLETRVDSPLHF.

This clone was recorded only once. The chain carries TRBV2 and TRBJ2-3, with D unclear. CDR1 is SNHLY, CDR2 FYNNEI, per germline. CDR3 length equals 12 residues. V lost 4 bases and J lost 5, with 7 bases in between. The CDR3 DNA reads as TGTGCCAGCAGTGTCTCTGGAGATACGCAGTATTTT. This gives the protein CASSVSGDTQYF.

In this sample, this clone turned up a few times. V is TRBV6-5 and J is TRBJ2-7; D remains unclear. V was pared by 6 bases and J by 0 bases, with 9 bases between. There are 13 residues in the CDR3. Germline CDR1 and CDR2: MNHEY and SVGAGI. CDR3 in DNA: TGTGCCAGCAGCCAACAGTCCTCCTACGAGCAGTACTTC. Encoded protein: CASSQQSSYEQYF.

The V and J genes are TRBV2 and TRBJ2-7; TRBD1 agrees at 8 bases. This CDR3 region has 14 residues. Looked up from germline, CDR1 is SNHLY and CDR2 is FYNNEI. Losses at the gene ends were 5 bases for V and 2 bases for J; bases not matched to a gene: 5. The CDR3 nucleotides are TGTGCCAGCAGTACAGGGGGTACTGCCTACGAGCAGTACTTC. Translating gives CASSTGGTAYEQYF.

CDR3 in amino acids: CASKLQGYGYTF. CDR3 nucleotide sequence: TGTGCCAGCAAGTTGCAGGGGTATGGCTACACCTTC. The J gene is TRBJ1-2, the V gene TRBV2; tentatively, D is TRBD1 (6 bases). Germline loops: CDR1 SNHLY, CDR2 FYNNEI. V lost 7 bases and J 5 bases, leaving 11 bases between the germline ends. The CDR3 sequence is 12 residues long.

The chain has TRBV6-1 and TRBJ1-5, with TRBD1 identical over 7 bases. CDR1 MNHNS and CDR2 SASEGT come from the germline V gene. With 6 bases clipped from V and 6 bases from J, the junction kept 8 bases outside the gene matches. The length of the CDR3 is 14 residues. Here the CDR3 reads CASRTDRVGQPQHF. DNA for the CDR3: TGTGCCAGCAGGACAGACAGGGTTGGTCAGCCCCAGCATTTT.

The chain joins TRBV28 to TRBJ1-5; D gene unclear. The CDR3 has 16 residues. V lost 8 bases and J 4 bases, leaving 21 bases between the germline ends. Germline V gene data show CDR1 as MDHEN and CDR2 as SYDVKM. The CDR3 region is CASAVRGVLGNQPQHF. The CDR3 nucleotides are TGTGCCAGCGCCGTCCGCGGGGTATTAGGTAATCAGCCCCAGCATTTT.

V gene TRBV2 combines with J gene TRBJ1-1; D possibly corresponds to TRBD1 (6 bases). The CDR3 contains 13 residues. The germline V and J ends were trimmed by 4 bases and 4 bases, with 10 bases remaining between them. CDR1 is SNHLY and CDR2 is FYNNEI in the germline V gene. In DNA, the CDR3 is TGTGCCAGCAGTGCACAGGGATCCACTGAAGCTTTCTTT. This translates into CASSAQGSTEAFF.

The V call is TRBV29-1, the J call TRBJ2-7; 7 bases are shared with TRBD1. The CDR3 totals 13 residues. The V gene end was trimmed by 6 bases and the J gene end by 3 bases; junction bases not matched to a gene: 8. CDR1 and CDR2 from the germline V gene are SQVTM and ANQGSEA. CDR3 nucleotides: TGCAGCGTCAAGGGACAGAACTTCTACGAGCAGTACTTC. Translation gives CSVKGQNFYEQYF.

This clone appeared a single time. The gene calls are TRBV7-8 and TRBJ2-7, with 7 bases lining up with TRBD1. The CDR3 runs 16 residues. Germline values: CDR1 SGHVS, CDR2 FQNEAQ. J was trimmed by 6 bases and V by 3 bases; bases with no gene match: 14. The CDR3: CASSFAWTGASGEQYF. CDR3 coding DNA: TGTGCCAGCAGCTTTGCCTGGACAGGAGCGTCCGGCGAGCAGTACTTC. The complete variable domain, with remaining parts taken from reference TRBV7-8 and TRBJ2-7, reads GAGVSQSPRYKVAKRGQDVALRCDPISGHVSLFWYQQALGQGPEFLTYFQNEAQLDKSGLPSDRFFAERPEGSVSTLKIQRTQQEDSAVYLCASSFAWTGASGEQYFGPGTRLTVT.

The CDR3 region has the DNA TGTGCCAGCAGTAGGGCCGGGACAAACTACTATGGCTACACCTTC. Its translation is CASSRAGTNYYGYTF. The J gene is TRBJ1-2, the V gene TRBV28; TRBD1 might be the D (6 bases). The CDR3 is 15 residues long. Trimming pared 5 bases from V and 3 bases from J, leaving 16 bases between. CDR1 and CDR2 (germline): MDHEN, SYDVKM.

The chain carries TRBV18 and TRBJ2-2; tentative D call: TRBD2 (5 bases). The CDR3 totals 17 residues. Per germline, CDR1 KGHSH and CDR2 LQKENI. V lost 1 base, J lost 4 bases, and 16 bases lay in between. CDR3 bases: TGTGCCAGCTCACCACTCTCTCTTACGGGGTCCACCGGGGAGCTGTTTTTT. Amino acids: CASSPLSLTGSTGELFF. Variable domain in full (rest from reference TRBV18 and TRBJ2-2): NAGVMQNPRHLVRRRGQEARLRCSPMKGHSHVYWYRQLPEEGLKFMVYLQKENIIDESGMPKERFSAEFPKEGPSILRIQQVVRGDSAAYFCASSPLSLTGSTGELFFGEGSRLTVL.

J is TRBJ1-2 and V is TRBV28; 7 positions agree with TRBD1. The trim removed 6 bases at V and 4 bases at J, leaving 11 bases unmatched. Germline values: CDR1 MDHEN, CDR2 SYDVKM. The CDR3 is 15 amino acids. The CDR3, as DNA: TGTGCCAGCAGCCCTCTAGACAGGGCACCCTATGGCTACACCTTC. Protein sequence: CASSPLDRAPYGYTF.

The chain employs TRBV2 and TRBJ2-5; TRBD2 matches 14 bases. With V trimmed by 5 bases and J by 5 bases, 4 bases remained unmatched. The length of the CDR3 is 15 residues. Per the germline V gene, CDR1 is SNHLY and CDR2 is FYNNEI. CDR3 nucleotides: TGTGCCAGCAGTAGGGGACTAGCGGGGGTGGAGACCCAGTACTTC. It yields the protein CASSRGLAGVETQYF. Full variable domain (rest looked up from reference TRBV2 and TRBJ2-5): EPEVTQTPSHQVTQMGQEVILRCVPISNHLYFYWYRQILGQKVEFLVSFYNNEISEKSEIFDDQFSVERPDGSNFTLKIRSTKLEDSAMYFCASSRGLAGVETQYFGPGTRLLVL.